The rows below give T cell receptor beta chains drawn from one sample of a study of cytomegalovirus exposure and HLA in healthy donors. Sequencing was performed with immunoSEQ multiplex PCR; in TCRdb, only in-frame clones are kept and a portion is missing. Here the sample spans just over 150,000 clones, roughly 84% being singletons. Sample: PBMCs. The receptors stem from a man aged 50 or older in good health and CMV-seropositive. The CDR3 runs from the conserved cysteine through the conserved F or W. The D gene is left open where the match is weak. Only part of the rows carry a size: once, few, many, or a class if the clone is expanded.

j_gene | d_gene | v_gene | abundance | CDR3nt | CDR3aa
TRBJ2-1 | TRBD2 | TRBV5-1 | - | TGCGCCAGCAGCCCGGGACTAGCGGGGACGTCGAATGAGCAGTTCTTC | CASSPGLAGTSNEQFF
TRBJ1-4 | TRBD1 | TRBV27 | - | TGTGCCAGCAGTTTCCGCCAACAGGGGGTCTCTCAAAAACTGTTTTTT | CASSFRQQGVSQKLFF
TRBJ1-1 | TRBD1 | TRBV5-6 | few | TGTGCCAGCAGCTTCGAACGACAGGGGACAAAAGCCTTCTTT | CASSFERQGTKAFF
TRBJ1-5 | - | TRBV6-1 | - | TGTGCCAGCACCGAAAGGGGGAGCAATCAGCCCCAGCATTTT | CASTERGSNQPQHF
TRBJ1-4 | - | TRBV19 | - | TGTGCCACCCAAAAAGCCGAAGTAGGACTGACCTGGGGAAAACTGTTTTTT | CATQKAEVGLTWGKLFF
TRBJ1-1 | - | TRBV6-5 | few | TGTGCCAGCAGTCGAGACACTGAAGCTTTCTTT | CASSRDTEAFF
TRBJ2-5 | - | TRBV19 | - | TGTGCCAGTAGTAGAGGGATGCAAGAGACCCAGTACTTC | CASSRGMQETQYF
TRBJ2-7 | TRBD1 | TRBV5-6 | few | TGTGCCAGCAGCTTTTTGCAGGGGGCGATACGGCAGTACTTC | CASSFLQGAIRQYF
TRBJ1-2 | - | TRBV7-2 | - | TGTGCCAGCAGCTTAGGCGCACAGCCATTCTATGGCTACACCTTC | CASSLGAQPFYGYTF
TRBJ2-5 | - | TRBV5-6 | few | TGTGCCAGCAGCACCTGGACAGAAGAGACCCAGTACTTC | CASSTWTEETQYF
TRBJ1-3 | - | TRBV6-1 | - | TGTGCCAGCAGTGAAGCCCCGAGCTCTGGAAACACCATATATTTT | CASSEAPSSGNTIYF
TRBJ2-5 | TRBD1 | TRBV11-3 | - | TGTGCCAGCAGCTTAGAGGGACAGCTCAAGACCCAGTACTTC | CASSLEGQLKTQYF
TRBJ1-6 | TRBD1 | TRBV5-1 | once | TGCGCCAGCAGCTTGGAATGGACAGGGTCCTCACCCCTCCACTTT | CASSLEWTGSSPLHF
TRBJ1-4 | - | TRBV7-2 | - | TGTGCCAGCAGCTTCCATAGCGAAAAACTGTTTTTT | CASSFHSEKLFF
TRBJ1-2 | TRBD1 | TRBV5-1 | - | TGCGCCAGCAGCCGGGGACAGGACAATAACTATGGCTACACCTTC | CASSRGQDNNYGYTF
TRBJ1-4 | TRBD1 | TRBV7-3 | - | TGTGCCAGCAGCAAGACAGGGGGCCCTGAAAAACTGTTTTTT | CASSKTGGPEKLFF
TRBJ2-7 | TRBD2 | TRBV5-6 | - | TGTGCCAGCAGCTTAGGGGAGGGGCTGTACGAGCAGTACTTC | CASSLGEGLYEQYF
TRBJ1-5 | - | TRBV7-2 | - | TGTGCCAGCAGCCCGCACCTTCCTTGGGCCAGCAATCAGCCCCAGCATTTT | CASSPHLPWASNQPQHF
TRBJ2-3 | - | TRBV5-1 | - | TGCGCCAGCAGCTTCAAGACAAACACAGATACGCAGTATTTT | CASSFKTNTDTQYF
TRBJ2-1 | TRBD2 | TRBV7-6 | - | TGTGCCAGCAGCTTAGGGACGGGAGGTGAGCAGTTCTTC | CASSLGTGGEQFF
TRBJ2-4 | TRBD1 | TRBV28 | - | TGTGCCAGCCAGGGGGCTGGAAACATTCAGTACTTC | CASQGAGNIQYF
TRBJ2-1 | - | TRBV7-8 | - | TGTGCCAGCAGCTTAGCGCACCGGGGACGGGCGGGAAATGAGCAGTTCTTC | CASSLAHRGRAGNEQFF
TRBJ1-2 | TRBD1 | TRBV7-8 | - | TGTGCCAGCAGCCTGGACAGGACCAGAGAAGCCTATGGCTACACCTTC | CASSLDRTREAYGYTF
TRBJ2-3 | TRBD1 | TRBV11-2 | - | TGTGCCAGCAGAGCCCGGACAGGGGCTGGAGATACGCAGTATTTT | CASRARTGAGDTQYF
TRBJ2-2 | - | TRBV6-5 | - | TGTGCCAGCAAAATGGCGGGGACCGGGGAGCTGTTTTTT | CASKMAGTGELFF
TRBJ1-2 | - | TRBV2 | - | TGTGCCAGCAGTGGGGCCGTCCCCTATGGCTACACCTTC | CASSGAVPYGYTF
TRBJ1-2 | - | TRBV6-1 | - | TGTGCCAGCAGTGATTGGTCAGGGGTGTCGGGCGGGTTTGGCTACACCTTC | CASSDWSGVSGGFGYTF
TRBJ1-2 | TRBD1 | TRBV5-1 | - | TGCGCCAGCAGCTTGGATGGCAGGGGGATTTATGGCTACACCTTC | CASSLDGRGIYGYTF
TRBJ2-1 | TRBD2 | TRBV6-4 | few | TGTGCCAGCAGTGACCTAGCGGGGGGGCAAGGTGAGCAGTTCTTC | CASSDLAGGQGEQFF
TRBJ1-4 | - | TRBV27 | - | TGTGCCAGCAGTTTATATCCGTTCGGTGAAAAACTGTTTTTT | CASSLYPFGEKLFF
TRBJ1-1 | - | TRBV5-6 | - | TGTGCCAGCAGCGCCGCCTTGCGCCTCTCTACTGAAGCTTTCTTT | CASSAALRLSTEAFF
TRBJ2-1 | TRBD1 | TRBV6-6 | - | TGTGCCAGCAGTGTCACAGGGGGCGTAGGATACAATGAGCAGTTCTTC | CASSVTGGVGYNEQFF
TRBJ2-1 | TRBD2 | TRBV7-6 | - | TGTGCCAGCAGCTTGGGCGGGAGGGCCTCACTCTACAATGAGCAGTTCTTC | CASSLGGRASLYNEQFF
TRBJ2-1 | - | TRBV27 | - | TGTGCCAGCAGTTCGGGACCTAGGAGGGACAATGAGCAGTTCTTC | CASSSGPRRDNEQFF
TRBJ2-2 | - | TRBV7-3 | - | TGTGCCAGCAGCCCCGTACGGGGCACCGGGGAGCTGTTTTTT | CASSPVRGTGELFF
TRBJ2-5 | TRBD2 | TRBV5-6 | once | TGTGCCAGCAGCTTAAGGACTAGCGGGGTCCAAGAGACCCAGTACTTC | CASSLRTSGVQETQYF
TRBJ2-7 | TRBD1 | TRBV6-1 | - | TGTGCCAGCAGTGACCGGACAGGATACCTCGACGAGCAGTACTTC | CASSDRTGYLDEQYF
TRBJ2-5 | TRBD1 | TRBV5-4 | - | TGTGCCAGCAGCCTAAAGACAGGGTTGAAGACCCAGTACTTC | CASSLKTGLKTQYF
TRBJ2-2 | - | TRBV7-8 | - | TGTGCCAGCAGCTCTAATACGGGAGAGCTGTTTTTT | CASSSNTGELFF
TRBJ2-3 | TRBD1 | TRBV4-1 | - | TGCGCCAGCAGCCAGGGCCCAGGGGGTGCAGATACGCAGTATTTT | CASSQGPGGADTQYF
TRBJ2-1 | TRBD1 | TRBV5-6 | - | TGTGCCAGCAGTGCTCGGACAGGGCCCTACAATGAGCAGTTCTTC | CASSARTGPYNEQFF
TRBJ2-7 | TRBD1 | TRBV25-1 | - | TGTGCCAGCAGTGAATTTGGGACAGGGAAGGAGCAGTACTTC | CASSEFGTGKEQYF
TRBJ2-7 | TRBD1 | TRBV4-1 | - | TGCGCCAGCAGCCAAGATGCCGGGACAGCGTTCTACGAGCAGTACTTC | CASSQDAGTAFYEQYF
TRBJ2-5 | TRBD2 | TRBV29-1 | - | TGCAGCGTTGTCACTAGCGGGGGGGAGACCCAGTACTTC | CSVVTSGGETQYF
TRBJ2-1 | - | TRBV5-3 | - | TGTGCCAGAAGCTTGGCCGTGCGGGGCCTCTCCTACAATGAGCAGTTCTTC | CARSLAVRGLSYNEQFF
TRBJ1-5 | - | TRBV19 | - | TGTGCCAGTAGCCGATGGGGAGGTATGGGCAATCAGCCCCAGCATTTT | CASSRWGGMGNQPQHF
TRBJ1-1 | TRBD1 | TRBV29-1 | - | TGCAGCGTGGGGACAGGCTTAGCTGAAGCTTTCTTT | CSVGTGLAEAFF
TRBJ2-3 | - | TRBV27 | few | TGTGCCAGCAGTTTATACCGGGGCACAGATACGCAGTATTTT | CASSLYRGTDTQYF
TRBJ2-7 | TRBD1 | TRBV7-2 | - | TGTGCCAGCAGCTCCCGGACAGGGGCCTACGAGCAGTACTTC | CASSSRTGAYEQYF
TRBJ2-1 | - | TRBV5-6 | - | TGTGCCAGCAGCTTGGTAGCGGAATCCTACAATGAGCAGTTCTTC | CASSLVAESYNEQFF
TRBJ2-1 | - | TRBV5-1 | - | TGCGCCAGCAGCTTGCCCCCTTTGAATGAGCAGTTCTTC | CASSLPPLNEQFF
TRBJ1-1 | - | TRBV29-1 | - | TGCAGCGTTGGGCAGGTGAACACTGAAGCTTTCTTT | CSVGQVNTEAFF
TRBJ1-2 | - | TRBV10-2 | - | TGCGCCAGCAGTGACCAGGGGAAGTACGGCTACACCTTC | CASSDQGKYGYTF
TRBJ1-4 | - | TRBV12-5 | - | TGTGCTAGTGGTTTGGTAAAAGGGGTCTTAACTAATGAAAAACTGTTTTTT | CASGLVKGVLTNEKLFF
TRBJ2-7 | TRBD1 | TRBV27 | once | TGTGCCAGCAGTCTCCGGGACAGTTACGAGCAGTACTTC | CASSLRDSYEQYF
TRBJ1-2 | TRBD1 | TRBV6-1 | few | TGTGCCAGCAGTGATGGGACAGGGGTCGGCTACACCTTC | CASSDGTGVGYTF
TRBJ2-1 | - | TRBV21-1 | - | TGTGCCAGCATTCGCCCGGGACTAGCGGACAATGAGCAGTTCTTC | CASIRPGLADNEQFF
TRBJ1-2 | - | TRBV4-2 | - | TGTGCCAGCAGCCAAGAAAGGACATCCTTAAAGGGGGGCTACACCTTC | CASSQERTSLKGGYTF